These 17 T cell receptor beta chains share one sample of origin, sequenced in a study of blood T cell repertoires in COVID-19. Some clones are missing from TCRdb's copy, which holds only in-frame ones; the method was immunoSEQ multiplex PCR. The top ten clones hold roughly 2.6% of a sample with 89,000 or so clones, 89% of them seen once. The specimen was peripheral blood. These receptors all come from a man aged 50-59 years with COVID-19, enrolled during active disease.

In regard to this clone: Other DNA sequences from this sample encode an identical CDR3 as well. The J gene is TRBJ1-6, the V gene TRBV6-5; 9 nucleotides agree with TRBD1. Trimming cost V 2 bases and J 8 bases; bases outside gene matches: 1. CDR3 length: 14 residues. Germline assignment: CDR1 MNHEY and CDR2 SVGAGI. The CDR3: CASSYRTGDSPLHF. CDR3 coding DNA: TGTGCCAGCAGTTACCGGACAGGGGATTCACCCCTCCACTTT.

The V gene is TRBV19, the J gene TRBJ1-1; TRBD1 matches at 9 bases. This CDR3 region has 13 residues. The trim removed 8 bases at V and 3 bases at J, leaving 4 bases unmatched. Germline V gene data show CDR1 as LNHDA and CDR2 as SQIVND (reference sequence). The CDR3 nucleotides are TGTGCCAGTGGACAGGGGAGGGACACTGAAGCTTTCTTT. Translating it yields CASGQGRDTEAFF.

V is TRBV2 and J is TRBJ2-1; D is unclear. Trimming took off 5 bases at V and 1 base at J, with 3 bases between the two ends. The CDR3 is 12 residues long. Germline V CDR1 and CDR2: SNHLY, FYNNEI. DNA of the CDR3: TGTGCCAGCAGTCGGTCCTACAATGAGCAGTTCTTC. It is translated as CASSRSYNEQFF.

J is TRBJ2-2 and V is TRBV5-1; maybe TRBD1 (6 bases). CDR3 length: 15 amino acids. Germline CDR1 SGHRS, CDR2 YFSETQ. V dropped 0 bases and J dropped 1 base, with 7 bases sitting between them. In DNA form, the CDR3 reads TGCGCCAGCAGCTTGGAGGGACAGAACACCGGGGAGCTGTTTTTT. It is translated as CASSLEGQNTGELFF.

This sequence joins TRBV25-1 and TRBJ1-5; D not resolved. CDR3 length: 14 residues. Trimming left V 1 base short and J 5 bases short, with 9 bases between. Germline CDR1 and CDR2: MGHDK and SYGVNS. The CDR3 DNA reads as TGTGCCAGCAGTGAATTTGGAGACTATCAGCCCCAGCATTTT. Translated, it gives CASSEFGDYQPQHF. The whole variable domain, filled in from reference TRBV25-1 and TRBJ1-5, reads EADIYQTPRYLVIGTGKKITLECSQTMGHDKMYWYQQDPGMELHLIHYSYGVNSTEKGDLSSESTVSRIRTEHFPLTLESARPSHTSQYLCASSEFGDYQPQHFGDGTRLSIL.

The genes are TRBV5-1 and TRBJ1-5; D is unclear. The CDR3 contains 14 residues. Germline V gene sequence: CDR1 SGHRS, CDR2 YFSETQ. V was pared by 5 bases and J by 1 base, with 10 bases between. The CDR3 DNA is TGCGCCAGCAGTCCGTCAGCGAGCAATCAGCCCCAGCATTTT. The encoded protein is CASSPSASNQPQHF. Variable domain in full (rest from reference TRBV5-1 and TRBJ1-5): KAGVTQTPRYLIKTRGQQVTLSCSPISGHRSVSWYQQTPGQGLQFLFEYFSETQRNKGNFPGRFSGRQFSNSRSEMNVSTLELGDSALYLCASSPSASNQPQHFGDGTRLSIL.

The chain joins TRBV2 to TRBJ1-2; the D is unclear. V was clipped by 4 bases and J by 1 base, with 10 bases between them. The CDR3 has 14 amino acids. CDR1 SNHLY and CDR2 FYNNEI come from the germline V gene. The CDR3, as DNA: TGTGCCAGCAGTGCTGAGGAGGGTAACTATGGCTACACCTTC. This codes for CASSAEEGNYGYTF.

The J gene is TRBJ2-7, the V gene TRBV5-5; 8 bases fit TRBD1. Germline V gene lookup returns CDR1 SGHKS and CDR2 YYEKEE (reference sequence). Trimming took 3 bases from V and 4 from J; bases not matched to a gene: 15. The CDR3 is 17 amino acids. The CDR3 reads CASSSSVATGALYEQYF. As DNA, the CDR3 is TGTGCCAGCAGCTCCTCCGTGGCGACAGGGGCGTTATACGAGCAGTACTTC.

This chain's CDR3 is CASSSGSAGTGNQPQHF. CDR3 sequence (DNA): TGTGCCAGCAGCTCCGGATCTGCCGGGACAGGGAATCAGCCCCAGCATTTT. The chain combines TRBV7-2 with TRBJ1-5; TRBD1 matches 9 bases. Trimming took 4 bases from V and 4 from J; bases not matched to a gene: 11. Germline CDR1 and CDR2: SGHTA and FQGNSA. The CDR3 is made up of 17 amino acids.

This clone was detected only once. This chain joins TRBV2 and TRBJ2-6; TRBD1 agrees at 10 bases. Trimming at V came to 10 bases and at J to 2 bases, leaving 8 bases not matched to a gene. From germline, CDR1 is SNHLY and CDR2 FYNNEI. The CDR3 covers 16 residues. The CDR3 reads CATHRDRGTGANVLTF. The CDR3 nucleotides are TGTGCCACCCACCGGGACAGGGGAACTGGGGCCAACGTCCTGACTTTC. The full variable domain, its missing parts supplied by reference TRBV2 and TRBJ2-6, is EPEVTQTPSHQVTQMGQEVILRCVPISNHLYFYWYRQILGQKVEFLVSFYNNEISEKSEIFDDQFSVERPDGSNFTLKIRSTKLEDSAMYFCATHRDRGTGANVLTFGAGSRLTVL.

The J gene is TRBJ1-2, the V gene TRBV9; 7 bases line up with TRBD1. This CDR3 contains 14 residues. Germline CDR1 is SGDLS and CDR2 is YYNGEE. V was clipped by 4 bases and J by 7 bases; unmatched bases: 10. The CDR3 bases are TGTGCCAGCAGCCCCCCCGGGACAGAGCTTGGCTACACCTTC. It encodes CASSPPGTELGYTF.

The chain carries TRBV28 and TRBJ1-2; D is unresolved. Germline CDR1 MDHEN, CDR2 SYDVKM. The CDR3 contains 13 residues. Trimming pared 2 bases from V and 4 bases from J, leaving 8 bases between. CDR3 sequence (DNA): TGTGCCAGCAGTTTAAAGGAGGTCTATGGCTACACCTTC. Translating it yields CASSLKEVYGYTF.

This chain links TRBV5-1 with TRBJ2-1; 7 nucleotides agree with TRBD1. Germline V gives CDR1 SGHRS, CDR2 YFSETQ. The CDR3 runs 15 residues. Losses at the gene ends were 8 bases for V and 4 bases for J; bases not matched to a gene: 12. CDR3 DNA: TGCGCCAGTTCTAGCCCAGAGACAGGGTACAATGAGCAGTTCTTC. Its protein product is CASSSPETGYNEQFF. The variable domain in full, completed from reference TRBV5-1 and TRBJ2-1, reads KAGVTQTPRYLIKTRGQQVTLSCSPISGHRSVSWYQQTPGQGLQFLFEYFSETQRNKGNFPGRFSGRQFSNSRSEMNVSTLELGDSALYLCASSSPETGYNEQFFGPGTRLTVL.

The chain is built from TRBV19 and TRBJ2-1, with 9 bases lining up with TRBD2. Losses at the gene ends were 4 bases for V and 4 bases for J; bases not matched to a gene: 5. There are 15 residues in the CDR3. Germline CDR1 reads LNHDA; CDR2 reads SQIVND (reference sequence). The CDR3 nucleotides are TGTGCCAGTAGTAATGGCGGGGGGGGATACAATGAGCAGTTCTTC. Translated: CASSNGGGGYNEQFF.

CDR3 nucleotide sequence: TGTGCCAGCAGTAAACAGGGGCTCGGGCAGTACTTC. Translation: CASSKQGLGQYF. The chain employs TRBV6-5 and TRBJ2-7; 7 positions match TRBD1. The CDR3 sequence is 12 residues long. V was clipped by 5 bases and J by 9 bases; unmatched bases: 7. Germline V lookup: CDR1 MNHEY, CDR2 SVGAGI.

As concerns this clone: The junction and the germline gene differ at one end; a read error may be behind it. V and J are TRBV5-5 and TRBJ1-1, with D perhaps matching TRBD1 (5 bases). From germline, CDR1 is SGHKS and CDR2 YYEKEE (reference sequence). The CDR3 is made up of 14 amino acids. CDR3 nucleotide sequence: TGTGCCACCAGCTTTGGGTACGGGGGCACTGAAGCTTTCTTT. Residues: CATSFGYGGTEAFF. Full variable domain (rest looked up from reference TRBV5-5 and TRBJ1-1): DAGVTQSPTHLIKTRGQQVTLRCSPISGHKSVSWYQQVLGQGPQFIFQYYEKEERGRGNFPDRFSARQFPNYSSELNVNALLLGDSALYLCATSFGYGGTEAFFGQGTRLTVV.

V and J are TRBV6-5 and TRBJ1-1, with a weak D call TRBD1 (6 bases). The V gene's germline CDR1 is MNHEY and CDR2 SVGAGI. The CDR3 is 15 amino acids. The germline V and J ends were trimmed by 8 bases and 3 bases, with 19 bases remaining between them. The CDR3 protein is CASFSEGGEYTEAFF. Written as DNA, the CDR3 is TGTGCCAGCTTTTCCGAGGGGGGGGAGTACACTGAAGCTTTCTTT.